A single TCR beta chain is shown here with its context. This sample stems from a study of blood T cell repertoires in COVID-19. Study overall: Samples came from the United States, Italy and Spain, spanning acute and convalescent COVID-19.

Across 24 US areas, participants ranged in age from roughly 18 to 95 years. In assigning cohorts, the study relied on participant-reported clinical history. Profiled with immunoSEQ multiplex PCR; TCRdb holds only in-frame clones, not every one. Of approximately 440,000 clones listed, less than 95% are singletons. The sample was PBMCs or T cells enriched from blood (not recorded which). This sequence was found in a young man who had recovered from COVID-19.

CDR3 DNA: TGTGCCAGCAGTGAGGTTGGGGCCCTTATTCAGCCCCAGCATTTT. Translated, it gives CASSEVGALIQPQHF. The rearrangement joins TRBV6-1 to TRBJ1-5, with D possibly matching TRBD1 (5 bases). Germline CDR1 reads MNHNS; CDR2 reads SASEGT. CDR3 length: 15 amino acids. V shed 3 bases and J shed 6 bases, with 15 bases lying between them.